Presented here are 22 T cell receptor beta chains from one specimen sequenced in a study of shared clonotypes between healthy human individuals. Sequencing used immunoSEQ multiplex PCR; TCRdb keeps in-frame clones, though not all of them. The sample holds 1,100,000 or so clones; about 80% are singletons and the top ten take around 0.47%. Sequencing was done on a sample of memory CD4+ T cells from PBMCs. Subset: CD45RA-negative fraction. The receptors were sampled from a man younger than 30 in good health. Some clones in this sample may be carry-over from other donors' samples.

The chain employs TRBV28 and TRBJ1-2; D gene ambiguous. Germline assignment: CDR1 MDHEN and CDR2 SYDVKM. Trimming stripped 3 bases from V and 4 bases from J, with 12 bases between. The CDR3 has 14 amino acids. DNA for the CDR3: TGTGCCAGCAGTTTCACAGCCTTAATCTATGGCTACACCTTC. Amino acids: CASSFTALIYGYTF.

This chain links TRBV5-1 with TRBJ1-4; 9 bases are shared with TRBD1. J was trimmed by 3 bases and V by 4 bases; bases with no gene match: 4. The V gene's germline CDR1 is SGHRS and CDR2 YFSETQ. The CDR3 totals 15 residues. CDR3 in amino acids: CASSAQGASNEKLFF. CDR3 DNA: TGCGCCAGCAGCGCACAGGGGGCGTCTAATGAAAAACTGTTTTTT.

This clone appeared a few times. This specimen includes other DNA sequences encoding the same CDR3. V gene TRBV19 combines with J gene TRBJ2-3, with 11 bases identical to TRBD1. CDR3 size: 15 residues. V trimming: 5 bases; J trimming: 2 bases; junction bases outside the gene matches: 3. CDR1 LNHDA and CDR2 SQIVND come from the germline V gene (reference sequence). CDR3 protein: CASSSGQGATDTQYF. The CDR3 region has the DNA TGTGCCAGTAGTTCCGGACAGGGGGCCACAGATACGCAGTATTTT.

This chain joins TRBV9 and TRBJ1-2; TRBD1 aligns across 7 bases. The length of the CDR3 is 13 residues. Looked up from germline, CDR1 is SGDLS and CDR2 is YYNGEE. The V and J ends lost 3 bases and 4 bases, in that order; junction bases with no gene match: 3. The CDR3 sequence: CASSDRGGYGYTF. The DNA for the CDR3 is TGTGCCAGCAGCGACAGGGGTGGCTATGGCTACACCTTC.

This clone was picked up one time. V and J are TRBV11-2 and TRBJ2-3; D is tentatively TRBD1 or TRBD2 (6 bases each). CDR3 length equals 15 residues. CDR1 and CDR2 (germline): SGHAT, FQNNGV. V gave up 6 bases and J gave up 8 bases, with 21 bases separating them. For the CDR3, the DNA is TGTGCCAGCAGTCCCCCGGGGGCGGGAAGGGGTACGCAGTATTTT. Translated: CASSPPGAGRGTQYF.

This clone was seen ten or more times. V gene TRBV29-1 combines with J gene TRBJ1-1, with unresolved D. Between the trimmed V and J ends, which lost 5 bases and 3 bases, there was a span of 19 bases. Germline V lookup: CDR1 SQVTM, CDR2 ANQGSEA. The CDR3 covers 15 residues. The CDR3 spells CSVLPHGTRDTEAFF. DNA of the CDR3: TGCAGCGTTCTACCTCATGGAACGAGGGACACTGAAGCTTTCTTT.

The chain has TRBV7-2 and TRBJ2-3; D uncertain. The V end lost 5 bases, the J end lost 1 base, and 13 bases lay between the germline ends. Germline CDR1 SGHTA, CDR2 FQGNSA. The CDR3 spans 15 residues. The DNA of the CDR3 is TGTGCCAGCAGCCTTCGGACCCCGCGCACAGATACGCAGTATTTT. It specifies CASSLRTPRTDTQYF.

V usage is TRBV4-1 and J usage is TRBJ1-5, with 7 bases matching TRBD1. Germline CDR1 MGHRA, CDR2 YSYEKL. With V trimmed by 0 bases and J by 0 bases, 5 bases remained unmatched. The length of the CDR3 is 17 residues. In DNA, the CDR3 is TGCGCCAGCAGCCAAGATCCGACAGGGAATAGCAATCAGCCCCAGCATTTT. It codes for CASSQDPTGNSNQPQHF.

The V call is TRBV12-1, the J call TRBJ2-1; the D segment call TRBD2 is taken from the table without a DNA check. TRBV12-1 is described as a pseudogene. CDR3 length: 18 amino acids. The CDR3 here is CASSFFGREGSSYNEQFF. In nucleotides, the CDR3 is TGTGCCAGCAGCTTTTTTGGACGGGAGGGTAGCTCCTACAATGAGCAGTTCTTC.

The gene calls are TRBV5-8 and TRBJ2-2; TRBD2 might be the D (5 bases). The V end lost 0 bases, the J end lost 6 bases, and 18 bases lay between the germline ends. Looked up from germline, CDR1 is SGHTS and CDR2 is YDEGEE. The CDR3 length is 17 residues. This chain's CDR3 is CASSLAWRPLGAGELFF. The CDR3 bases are TGTGCCAGCAGCTTGGCCTGGCGTCCACTGGGAGCCGGGGAGCTGTTTTTT.

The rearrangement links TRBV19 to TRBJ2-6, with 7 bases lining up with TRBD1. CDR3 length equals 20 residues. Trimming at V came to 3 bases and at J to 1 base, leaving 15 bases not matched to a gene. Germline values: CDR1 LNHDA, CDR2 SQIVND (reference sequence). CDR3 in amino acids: CASSIFAGWTGRSGANVLTF. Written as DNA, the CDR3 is TGTGCCAGTAGTATTTTTGCCGGGTGGACAGGCAGATCTGGGGCCAACGTCCTGACTTTC.

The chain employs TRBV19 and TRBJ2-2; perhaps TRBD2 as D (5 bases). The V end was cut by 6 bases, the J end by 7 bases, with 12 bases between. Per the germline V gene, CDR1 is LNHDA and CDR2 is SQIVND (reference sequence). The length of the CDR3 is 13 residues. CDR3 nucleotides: TGTGCCAGTAGCGCTAGCTTACACGGGGAGCTGTTTTTT. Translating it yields CASSASLHGELFF.

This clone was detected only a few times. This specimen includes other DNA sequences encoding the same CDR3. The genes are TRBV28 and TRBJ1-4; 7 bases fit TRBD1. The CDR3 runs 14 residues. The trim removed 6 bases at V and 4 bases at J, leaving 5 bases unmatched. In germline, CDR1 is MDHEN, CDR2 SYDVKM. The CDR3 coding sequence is TGTGCCAGCAGCACGGGACAGAGTAATGAAAAACTGTTTTTT. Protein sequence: CASSTGQSNEKLFF. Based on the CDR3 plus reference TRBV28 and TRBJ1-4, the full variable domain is DVKVTQSSRYLVKRTGEKVFLECVQDMDHENMFWYRQDPGLGLRLIYFSYDVKMKEKGDIPEGYSVSREKKERFSLILESASTNQTSMYLCASSTGQSNEKLFFGSGTQLSVL.

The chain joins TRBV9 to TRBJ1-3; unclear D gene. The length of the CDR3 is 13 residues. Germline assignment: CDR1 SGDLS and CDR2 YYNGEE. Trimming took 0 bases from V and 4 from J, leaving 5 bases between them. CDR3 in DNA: TGTGCCAGCAGCGTAGCAGTGGGAAACACCATATATTTT. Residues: CASSVAVGNTIYF.

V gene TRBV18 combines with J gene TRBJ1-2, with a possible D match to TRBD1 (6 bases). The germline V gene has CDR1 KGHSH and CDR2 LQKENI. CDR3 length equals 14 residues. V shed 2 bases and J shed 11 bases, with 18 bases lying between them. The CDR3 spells CASSPAFGDIRYTF. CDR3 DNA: TGTGCCAGCTCACCAGCCTTCGGGGACATTCGATACACCTTC.

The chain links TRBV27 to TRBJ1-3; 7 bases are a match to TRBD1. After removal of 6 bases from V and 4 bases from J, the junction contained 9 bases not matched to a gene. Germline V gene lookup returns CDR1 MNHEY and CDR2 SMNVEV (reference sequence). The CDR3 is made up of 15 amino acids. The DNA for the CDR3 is TGTGCCAGCAGGGGTCCAGGGGGGTCAGGAAACACCATATATTTT. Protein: CASRGPGGSGNTIYF.

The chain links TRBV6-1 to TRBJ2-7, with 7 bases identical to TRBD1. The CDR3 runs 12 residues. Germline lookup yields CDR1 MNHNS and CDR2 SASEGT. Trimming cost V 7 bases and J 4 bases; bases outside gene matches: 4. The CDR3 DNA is TGTGCCAGCACCCAGACAGGGTACGAGCAGTACTTC. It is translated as CASTQTGYEQYF.

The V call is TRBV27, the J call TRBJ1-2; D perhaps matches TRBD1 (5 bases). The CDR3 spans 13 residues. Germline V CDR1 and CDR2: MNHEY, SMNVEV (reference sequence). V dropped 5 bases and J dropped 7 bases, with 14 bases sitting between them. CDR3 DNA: TGTGCCAGCAGTGGTTGGGGCAGGGCTGGCTACACCTTC. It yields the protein CASSGWGRAGYTF.

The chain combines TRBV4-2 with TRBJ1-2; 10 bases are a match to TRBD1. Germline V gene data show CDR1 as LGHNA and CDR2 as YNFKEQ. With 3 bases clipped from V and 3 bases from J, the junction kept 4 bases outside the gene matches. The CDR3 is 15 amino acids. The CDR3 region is CASSQDRGTYYGYTF. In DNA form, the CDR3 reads TGTGCCAGCAGCCAGGACAGGGGGACTTACTATGGCTACACCTTC.

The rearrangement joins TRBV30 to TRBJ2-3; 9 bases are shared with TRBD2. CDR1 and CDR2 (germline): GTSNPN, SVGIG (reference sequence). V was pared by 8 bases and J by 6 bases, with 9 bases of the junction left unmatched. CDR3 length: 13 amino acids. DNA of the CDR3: TGTGCCGGGCTAGCGGGACCCGGCGATACGCAGTATTTT. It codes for CAGLAGPGDTQYF.

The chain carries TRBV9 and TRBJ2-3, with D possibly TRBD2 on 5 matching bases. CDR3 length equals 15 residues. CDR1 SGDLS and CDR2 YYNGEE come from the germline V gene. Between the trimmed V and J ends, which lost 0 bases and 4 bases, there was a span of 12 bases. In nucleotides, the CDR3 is TGTGCCAGCAGCGTAGATGCGTTGGAGGCAGATACGCAGTATTTT. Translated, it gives CASSVDALEADTQYF.

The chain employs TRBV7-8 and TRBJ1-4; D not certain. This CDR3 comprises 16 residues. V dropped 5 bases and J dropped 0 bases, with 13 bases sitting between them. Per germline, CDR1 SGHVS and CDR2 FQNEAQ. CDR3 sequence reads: CASSPPDGATNEKLFF. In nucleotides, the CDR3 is TGTGCCAGCAGCCCTCCGGACGGAGCAACTAATGAAAAACTGTTTTTT.